What follows are 21 T cell receptor beta chains derived from one specimen sequenced in a study of T cell responses to AZD1222 COVID-19 vaccine. TCRdb keeps only in-frame clones here, not all; method: immunoSEQ multiplex PCR. The sample holds 150,000 to 200,000 clones, approximately 93% seen once. The input for sequencing was peripheral blood, taken on day 0 of AZD1222 vaccination. Source of these receptors: an adult in good health.

The chain carries TRBV27 and TRBJ2-7; 8 bases map to TRBD1. Germline CDR1 is MNHEY and CDR2 is SMNVEV (reference sequence). V was clipped by 5 bases and J by 6 bases; unmatched bases: 12. There are 15 residues in the CDR3. The CDR3 bases are TGTGCCAGCAGTCCACGGACAGGGCCCGCCGGCGAGCAGTACTTC. Encoded protein: CASSPRTGPAGEQYF.

The chain couples TRBV7-9 to TRBJ2-2; D is unclear. CDR1 SEHNR and CDR2 FQNEAQ come from the germline V gene (reference sequence). The V end was cut by 8 bases, the J end by 6 bases, with 22 bases between. The CDR3 is 16 amino acids. The CDR3 is CASPRLLMPTAGELFF. In nucleotides, the CDR3 is TGTGCCAGCCCCCGCCTTCTGATGCCCACGGCCGGGGAGCTGTTTTTT.

The chain has TRBV3-1 (or the pseudogene TRBV3-2) and TRBJ2-2; 11 positions match TRBD2. J gave up 7 bases and V 6 bases, and 7 bases lay outside the gene matches. This CDR3 comprises 15 residues. The germline V gene has CDR1 LGHDT and CDR2 YNNKEL (reference sequence). CDR3 nucleotides: TGTGCCAGCAGTCCGACTAGCGGGGCTGTCGGGGAGCTGTTTTTT. This codes for CASSPTSGAVGELFF.

The sample holds a few counts of this clone. The V gene is TRBV7-2, the J gene TRBJ1-6; 10 bases fit TRBD1. The CDR3 has 16 residues. CDR1 SGHTA and CDR2 FQGNSA come from the germline V gene. V dropped 5 bases and J dropped 8; count of bases not matched to a gene: 9. For the CDR3, the DNA is TGTGCCAGCAGCGAAAGAGGACAGGGGGTCCATTCACCCCTCCACTTT. Protein: CASSERGQGVHSPLHF.

The chain is built from TRBV5-1 and TRBJ1-4; tentatively, D is TRBD1 (6 bases). Trimming stripped 4 bases from V and 6 bases from J, with 16 bases between. The CDR3 runs to 15 residues. The germline CDR1 and CDR2 sequences are SGHRS and YFSETQ. The CDR3 DNA follows: TGCGCCAGCAGCAAGGGCCGGGGGCGAGATGAAAAACTGTTTTTT. Amino acids: CASSKGRGRDEKLFF. The full variable domain, completed using reference TRBV5-1 and TRBJ1-4, is KAGVTQTPRYLIKTRGQQVTLSCSPISGHRSVSWYQQTPGQGLQFLFEYFSETQRNKGNFPGRFSGRQFSNSRSEMNVSTLELGDSALYLCASSKGRGRDEKLFFGSGTQLSVL.

The rearrangement links TRBV7-6 to TRBJ2-1; TRBD2 agrees at 12 bases. Germline trimming cut 3 bases from V and 6 bases from J; bases unmatched to any gene: 12. In germline, CDR1 is SGHVS, CDR2 FNYEAQ. The length of the CDR3 is 18 residues. The CDR3 here is CASSLLAGGIGATNEQFF. For the CDR3, the DNA is TGTGCCAGCAGCTTGCTAGCGGGAGGGATCGGAGCCACCAATGAGCAGTTCTTC.

The gene calls are TRBV2 and TRBJ2-2, with D perhaps matching TRBD1 (6 bases). The CDR3 is 15 amino acids. The germline gives CDR1 SNHLY, CDR2 FYNNEI. V was clipped by 6 bases and J by 7 bases, with 18 bases between them. The CDR3 DNA follows: TGTGCCAGCAGGGATACGACACAGGGAGTCGGGGAGCTGTTTTTT. Translated, it gives CASRDTTQGVGELFF.

The V gene is TRBV6-5, the J gene TRBJ2-7; D may be TRBD1 (6 bases). The CDR3 is made up of 15 amino acids. Germline V gene lookup returns CDR1 MNHEY and CDR2 SVGAGI. V was pared by 0 bases and J by 2 bases, with 11 bases between. This chain's CDR3 is CASSYSKPGAYEQYF. DNA of the CDR3: TGTGCCAGCAGTTACTCGAAACCAGGGGCCTACGAGCAGTACTTC.

The chain is built from TRBV12-3 or TRBV12-4 and TRBJ1-4; D ambiguous. Trimming removed 6 bases at V and 7 bases at J, with 9 bases between. The CDR3 contains 12 residues. The CDR3 DNA sequence: TGTGCCAGCAGCTCCCAAGGTGAAAAACTGTTTTTT. Amino acids: CASSSQGEKLFF.

The V call is TRBV10-2, the J call TRBJ1-2, with a possible D match to TRBD1 (5 bases). Germline CDR1 and CDR2: WSHSY and SAAADI. There are 14 residues in the CDR3. Trimming removed 10 bases at V and 3 bases at J, with 18 bases between. The CDR3 loop is CATSLRVFDYGYTF. The CDR3 DNA is TGCGCCACCTCTCTCAGGGTTTTTGACTATGGCTACACCTTC.

The chain uses TRBV2 and TRBJ2-7; weak D call: TRBD2 (6 bases). CDR1 and CDR2 (germline): SNHLY, FYNNEI. The CDR3 is made up of 13 amino acids. V dropped 7 bases and J dropped 0 bases, with 10 bases sitting between them. This CDR3 is CASKVAASYEQYF. CDR3 in DNA: TGTGCCAGCAAGGTAGCGGCCTCCTACGAGCAGTACTTC.

The chain combines TRBV6-1 with TRBJ1-2; D ambiguous. Germline assignment: CDR1 MNHNS and CDR2 SASEGT. The CDR3 contains 12 residues. Trimming took off 3 bases at V and 5 bases at J, with 7 bases between the two ends. CDR3: CASSETVYGYTF. Here the CDR3 DNA reads TGTGCCAGCAGTGAGACGGTGTATGGCTACACCTTC.

This rearrangement joins TRBV3-1 (or the pseudogene TRBV3-2) to TRBJ1-2; D uncertain. This CDR3 region has 14 residues. The germline CDR1 and CDR2 sequences are LGHDT and YNNKEL (reference sequence). V was shortened by 4 bases and J by 4 bases, with 13 bases between the two germline ends. The CDR3 region is CASSPTSSRYGYTF. The CDR3 DNA follows: TGTGCCAGCAGCCCGACCTCATCCCGCTATGGCTACACCTTC.

This chain uses TRBV18 with TRBJ1-2; TRBD1 matches 9 bases. CDR3 size: 15 residues. V lost 0 bases, J lost 8 bases, and 7 bases stayed unmatched. Germline values: CDR1 KGHSH, CDR2 LQKENI. The CDR3 sequence: CASSPPSTGGRGYTF. As DNA, the CDR3 is TGTGCCAGCTCACCACCGTCGACAGGGGGTCGGGGCTACACCTTC.

CDR3 nucleotides: TGTGCCAGCAGCGTAGGCGGGAGCCACACAGATACGCAGTATTTT. As protein: CASSVGGSHTDTQYF. The chain employs TRBV9 and TRBJ2-3; 7 bases are shared with TRBD2. The CDR3 is 15 residues long. After removal of 0 bases from V and 2 bases from J, the junction contained 3 bases not matched to a gene. From germline, CDR1 is SGDLS and CDR2 YYNGEE.

The chain is built from TRBV28 and TRBJ2-5; D possibly matches TRBD1 or TRBD2 (5 bases each). With 6 bases removed from V and 2 bases from J, the gap between germline ends came to 13 bases. Per the germline V gene, CDR1 is MDHEN and CDR2 is SYDVKM. The CDR3 contains 14 residues. CDR3 nucleotide sequence: TGTGCCAGCAGCCTCGGGGACCCACAAGAGACCCAGTACTTC. Protein sequence: CASSLGDPQETQYF.

This chain joins TRBV27 and TRBJ1-5, with D perhaps matching TRBD1 (6 bases). CDR1 is MNHEY, CDR2 SMNVEV, per germline (reference sequence). The CDR3 runs 16 residues. V dropped 4 bases and J dropped 0 bases, with 13 bases sitting between them. DNA for the CDR3: TGTGCCAGCAGTTCCTTACAGGGATATAGCAATCAGCCCCAGCATTTT. It encodes CASSSLQGYSNQPQHF.

This chain joins TRBV27 and TRBJ2-1; tentatively, D is TRBD2 (5 bases). With 3 bases removed from V and 8 bases from J, the gap between germline ends came to 14 bases. Per the germline V gene, CDR1 is MNHEY and CDR2 is SMNVEV (reference sequence). The CDR3 contains 14 residues. The CDR3 region has the DNA TGTGCCAGCAGTTTTAGTCCGCCCGGGGATGAGCAGTTCTTC. Its translation is CASSFSPPGDEQFF.

The chain is built from TRBV6-5 and TRBJ2-7, with 7 bases aligning to TRBD1. Germline trimming cut 10 bases from V and 4 bases from J; bases unmatched to any gene: 16. The CDR3 consists of 15 residues. Germline values: CDR1 MNHEY, CDR2 SVGAGI. The CDR3 DNA reads as TGTGCCACCGCCCGACCGGGACAGAACCTATACGAGCAGTACTTC. Translated, it gives CATARPGQNLYEQYF.

This sequence joins TRBV4-1 and TRBJ1-4, with TRBD1 identical over 7 bases. V lost 4 bases and J lost 7; bases outside the gene matches: 6. CDR3 length: 14 amino acids. Germline assignment: CDR1 MGHRA and CDR2 YSYEKL. CDR3 sequence reads: CASSPGGHGEKLFF. CDR3 sequence (DNA): TGCGCCAGCAGCCCAGGGGGGCATGGTGAAAAACTGTTTTTT.

The chain has TRBV27 and TRBJ2-1; D is possibly TRBD1 or TRBD2 (5 bases each). Trimming took 4 bases from V and 7 from J, leaving 11 bases between them. This CDR3 region has 13 residues. CDR1 and CDR2 from the germline V gene are MNHEY and SMNVEV (reference sequence). CDR3: CASSYRDLNEQFF. The DNA for the CDR3 is TGTGCCAGCAGTTACCGGGACCTAAATGAGCAGTTCTTC.